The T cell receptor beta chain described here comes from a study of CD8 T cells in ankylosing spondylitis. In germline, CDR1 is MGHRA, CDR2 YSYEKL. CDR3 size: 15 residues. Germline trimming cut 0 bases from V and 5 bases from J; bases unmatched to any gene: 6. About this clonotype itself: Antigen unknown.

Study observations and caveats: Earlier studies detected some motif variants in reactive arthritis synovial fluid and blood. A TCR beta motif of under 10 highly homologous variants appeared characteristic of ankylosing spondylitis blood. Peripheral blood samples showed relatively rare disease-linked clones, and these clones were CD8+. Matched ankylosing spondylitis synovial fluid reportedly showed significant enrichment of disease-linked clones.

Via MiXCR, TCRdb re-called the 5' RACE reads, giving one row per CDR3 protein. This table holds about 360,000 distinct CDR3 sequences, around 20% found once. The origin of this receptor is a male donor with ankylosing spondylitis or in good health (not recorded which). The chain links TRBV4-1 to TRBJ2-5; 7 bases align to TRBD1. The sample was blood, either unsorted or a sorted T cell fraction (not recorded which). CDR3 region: CASSQDWDSLETQYF. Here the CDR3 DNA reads TGCGCCAGCAGCCAAGATTGGGACAGTTTGGAGACCCAGTACTTC.